The clone carrying this T cell receptor beta chain was counted only a few times. Its antigen is undetermined. Amplification used 60 Vbeta primers and 13 Jbeta primers. The repertoire was sequenced with immunoSEQ multiplex PCR; TCRdb's copy has only in-frame clones and lacks some. The sample yields some 130,000 clones, 60% to 80% seen once. This sample is part of a study of cytomegalovirus exposure and HLA in healthy donors. Broader study findings: Per a prior analysis, the majority of TCR beta V segments were productive roughly 90% or roughly 30% of the time. Within a later analysis, the majority of CMV-associated TCR beta chains appeared HLA-restricted. Confirmation was obtained in vitro that a few CMV-associated chains are specific for CMV antigens.

The sequence was obtained from a man in his thirties or forties in good health and CMV-seronegative. Sequenced sample: PBMCs.

For the CDR3, the DNA is TGTGCCAGCAGCTCACAGGGAAACACTGAAGCTTTCTTT. The encoded protein is CASSSQGNTEAFF. V is TRBV11-1 and J is TRBJ1-1; possible D gene TRBD1, 6 bases. V lost 4 bases, J lost 2 bases, and 8 bases lay in between. Germline-derived CDR1 and CDR2 are SGHAT and FQDESV (reference sequence). CDR3 length: 13 amino acids.